This passage covers 17 T cell receptor beta chains from one sample sequenced in a study of blood T cell repertoires in COVID-19. Sequencing was performed with immunoSEQ multiplex PCR; in TCRdb, only in-frame clones are kept and a portion is missing. The sample lists hundreds of thousands of clones, approximately 92% occurring once. The sample was PBMCs or T cells enriched from blood (not recorded which). Source of these receptors: a man younger than 30 who had recovered from COVID-19.

V and J are TRBV7-2 and TRBJ1-1; 7 nucleotides agree with TRBD1. CDR1 and CDR2 (germline): SGHTA, FQGNSA. CDR3 length equals 16 residues. With V trimmed by 5 bases and J by 1 base, 10 bases remained unmatched. The CDR3 DNA reads TGTGCCAGCAGCCGCGCCGGGACAGCTGAGAACACTGAAGCTTTCTTT. Its translation: CASSRAGTAENTEAFF.

The chain is built from TRBV10-2 and TRBJ1-6; 9 bases fit TRBD1. Germline loops: CDR1 WSHSY, CDR2 SAAADI. CDR3 length: 16 amino acids. The trim removed 7 bases at V and 6 bases at J, leaving 10 bases unmatched. CDR3 DNA: TGCGCCAGCACCGACCGGGACAGGGTCGTTAATTCACCCCTCCACTTT. Protein sequence: CASTDRDRVVNSPLHF.

This chain links TRBV18 with TRBJ2-2; D is unclear. Trimming took off 3 bases at V and 2 bases at J, with 13 bases between the two ends. This CDR3 has 16 amino acids. CDR1 KGHSH and CDR2 LQKENI come from the germline V gene. CDR3 sequence: CASSPQESGNTGELFF. The CDR3 bases are TGTGCCAGCTCACCCCAAGAATCGGGTAACACCGGGGAGCTGTTTTTT.

The chain couples TRBV28 to TRBJ2-6; 7 bases are shared with TRBD1. In germline, CDR1 is MDHEN, CDR2 SYDVKM. This CDR3 region has 17 residues. Trimming removed 6 bases from V and 0 bases from J; junction bases left unmatched: 8. DNA for the CDR3: TGTGCCAGCAGCTTTGGACAGGCCAGCTCTGGGGCCAACGTCCTGACTTTC. It codes for CASSFGQASSGANVLTF.

The chain recombines TRBV14 with TRBJ2-1; 11 bases map to TRBD2. With 4 bases clipped from V and 7 bases from J, the junction kept 12 bases outside the gene matches. The CDR3 extends over 17 amino acids. CDR1 is SGHDN and CDR2 is FVKESK in the germline V gene. CDR3 bases: TGTGCCAGCAGCCGAGAAATAGCGGGAGGGAATAAGAATGAGCAGTTCTTC. This translates into CASSREIAGGNKNEQFF.

The chain uses TRBV6-5 and TRBJ2-3; 8 bases fit TRBD1. The CDR3 runs 14 residues. V gave up 2 bases and J gave up 5 bases; unmatched junction bases: 3. Germline loops: CDR1 MNHEY, CDR2 SVGAGI. The CDR3 region has the DNA TGTGCCAGCAGTTACGGACAGGGTGTAGATACGCAGTATTTT. Its translation: CASSYGQGVDTQYF.

V is TRBV9 and J is TRBJ1-2; D not certain. There are 14 residues in the CDR3. V lost 0 bases, J lost 6 bases, and 12 bases lay in between. Germline values: CDR1 SGDLS, CDR2 YYNGEE. This CDR3 is CASSVDAGGNGYTF. The CDR3, as DNA: TGTGCCAGCAGCGTAGATGCAGGTGGAAATGGCTACACCTTC.

The rearrangement links TRBV6-9 to TRBJ2-7; 7 bases align to TRBD2. CDR3 size: 13 residues. CDR1 and CDR2 (germline): MNHGY, SVAAGI. V was clipped by 4 bases and J by 4 bases; unmatched bases: 4. The CDR3 is CASSSGLLYEQYF. CDR3 nucleotide sequence: TGTGCCAGCAGTTCGGGACTACTATACGAGCAGTACTTC.

The rearrangement links TRBV5-6 to TRBJ1-6, with a tentative D call TRBD1 (5 bases). The V gene lost 1 base and the J gene lost 7 bases, with 15 bases spanning the gap. Germline CDR1 and CDR2: SGHDT and YYEEEE. This CDR3 comprises 16 residues. The CDR3 loop is CASSLLGVMGNSPLHF. The CDR3 DNA follows: TGTGCCAGCAGCTTGTTAGGGGTGATGGGAAATTCACCCCTCCACTTT.

This clone was seen a single time. The chain uses TRBV19 and TRBJ2-7; D is possibly TRBD1 (5 bases). Trimming shortened V by 7 bases and J by 7 bases, and 20 bases separated the two germline ends. The CDR3 consists of 14 residues. Germline CDR1 reads LNHDA; CDR2 reads SQIVND (reference sequence). CDR3 bases: TGTGCCAGTAACCCCGGAAGTCCAGGGCAAGAGCAGTACTTC. It codes for CASNPGSPGQEQYF.

V usage is TRBV27 and J usage is TRBJ2-7, with D possibly matching TRBD2 (6 bases). The length of the CDR3 is 13 residues. Germline CDR1 reads MNHEY; CDR2 reads SMNVEV (reference sequence). Trimming cost V 6 bases and J 5 bases, with 14 bases left between them. CDR3 bases: TGTGCCAGCAGGCAAGGACTAACCCACGAGCAGTACTTC. Its protein product is CASRQGLTHEQYF.

The chain links TRBV5-1 to TRBJ1-5; D unresolved. V lost 4 bases, J lost 1 base, and 12 bases lay in between. CDR1 and CDR2 from the germline V gene are SGHRS and YFSETQ. The CDR3 contains 15 residues. CDR3 DNA: TGCGCCAGCAGCCCGAGAGCGGGGAGCAATCAGCCCCAGCATTTT. Translation: CASSPRAGSNQPQHF. The whole variable domain, remainder taken from reference TRBV5-1 and TRBJ1-5, is KAGVTQTPRYLIKTRGQQVTLSCSPISGHRSVSWYQQTPGQGLQFLFEYFSETQRNKGNFPGRFSGRQFSNSRSEMNVSTLELGDSALYLCASSPRAGSNQPQHFGDGTRLSIL.

The V gene is TRBV28, the J gene TRBJ2-7; D is unclear. Germline V gene lookup returns CDR1 MDHEN and CDR2 SYDVKM. V was trimmed by 5 bases and J by 4 bases, leaving 24 bases between them. The CDR3 length is 17 residues. The CDR3 DNA follows: TGTGCCAGCAGTCATTCCCGACTGGTTAGTGGGTTTTACGAGCAGTACTTC. Protein: CASSHSRLVSGFYEQYF.

This clone was counted between two and nine times. The V call is TRBV27, the J call TRBJ2-1, with D possibly TRBD2 on 6 matching bases. Germline CDR1 MNHEY, CDR2 SMNVEV (reference sequence). V lost 8 bases and J lost 0, with 14 bases in between. CDR3 length equals 15 residues. Written as DNA, the CDR3 is TGTGCCAGCCGGACTATTCAGAACTCCTACAATGAGCAGTTCTTC. Its translation: CASRTIQNSYNEQFF.

CDR3 DNA: TGTGCCTGGAGTGTAAGCGAGACCCAGTACTTC. Protein: CAWSVSETQYF. The chain couples TRBV30 to TRBJ2-5; D is unresolved. Germline V CDR1 and CDR2: GTSNPN, SVGIG (reference sequence). The V end was cut by 0 bases, the J end by 5 bases, with 4 bases between. The CDR3 length is 11 residues.

The J gene is TRBJ1-1, the V gene TRBV18; no definite D call. The CDR3 runs 15 residues. Germline CDR1 and CDR2: KGHSH and LQKENI. V was cut by 3 bases and J by 0 bases, with 11 bases left in between. The CDR3 reads CASSPGEHLNTEAFF. In DNA, the CDR3 is TGTGCCAGCTCACCGGGAGAACACCTGAACACTGAAGCTTTCTTT.

The chain uses TRBV10-3 and TRBJ2-3; 14 bases agree with TRBD2. The germline V gene has CDR1 ENHRY and CDR2 SYGVKD. V shed 3 bases and J 7 bases; nucleotides not matched to a gene: 6. The CDR3 covers 16 residues. The CDR3 coding sequence is TGTGCCATCAGTGAACCAGGGACTAGCGGGAGAAATACGCAGTATTTT. This codes for CAISEPGTSGRNTQYF.